The rows below give T cell receptor beta chains drawn from one sample of a study of early T cells in non-severe SARS-CoV-2 infection. Each CDR3 protein is one row after TCRdb ran MiXCR on the 5' RACE reads. The table lists some 60,000 distinct CDR3 sequences, 8.5% to 10% of them singletons. What was sequenced was whole blood. These receptors all come from an adult who was a healthcare worker with PCR-confirmed SARS-CoV-2 infection or an uninfected control (not recorded which). CDR3s include the opening cysteine and the closing phenylalanine or tryptophan. Fields, in order: V gene, J gene, clone size, D gene, CDR3 protein, CDR3 DNA. The D gene is left open where the match is weak. Part of the rows lack a size; the others show once, few, many or a class for expanded clones.

v_call: TRBV20-1
j_call: TRBJ1-1
clone_size: many
d_call: .
cdr3_aa: CSAPWDLGEETEAFF
cdr3_nt: TGCAGTGCTCCGTGGGACCTGGGGGAAGAGACTGAAGCTTTCTTT

v_call: TRBV15
j_call: TRBJ1-4
clone_size: many
d_call: .
cdr3_aa: CATSRGDGNEKLFF
cdr3_nt: TGTGCCACCAGCAGAGGGGACGGTAATGAAAAACTGTTTTTT

v_call: TRBV9
j_call: TRBJ1-1
clone_size: .
d_call: TRBD1
cdr3_aa: CASSVTGGGEAFF
cdr3_nt: TGTGCCAGCAGCGTAACAGGGGGCGGAGAAGCTTTCTTT

v_call: TRBV6-5
j_call: TRBJ2-7
clone_size: many
d_call: TRBD1
cdr3_aa: CASSGDSYEQYF
cdr3_nt: TGTGCCAGCAGCGGGGACAGCTACGAGCAGTACTTC

v_call: TRBV7-6
j_call: TRBJ1-1
clone_size: many
d_call: .
cdr3_aa: CASSFDGYTEAFF
cdr3_nt: TGTGCCAGCAGCTTCGACGGGTACACTGAAGCTTTCTTT

v_call: TRBV3-1
j_call: TRBJ2-1
clone_size: .
d_call: .
cdr3_aa: CASSLLQPSYNEQFF
cdr3_nt: TGTGCCAGCAGCCTTCTTCAGCCTTCCTACAATGAGCAGTTCTTC

v_call: TRBV5-6
j_call: TRBJ1-1
clone_size: .
d_call: TRBD1
cdr3_aa: CASSPGTGGVLDVLNTEAFF
cdr3_nt: TGTGCCAGCAGCCCAGGGACAGGGGGCGTCCTGGATGTCCTGAACACTGAAGCTTTCTTT

v_call: TRBV11-2
j_call: TRBJ2-7
clone_size: few
d_call: TRBD2
cdr3_aa: CASRPGLAGGYEQYF
cdr3_nt: TGTGCCAGCAGACCGGGACTAGCGGGAGGCTACGAGCAGTACTTC

v_call: TRBV2
j_call: TRBJ2-3
clone_size: .
d_call: TRBD2
cdr3_aa: CAGQRETPRDTQYF
cdr3_nt: TGTGCCGGACAGCGGGAGACCCCCCGGGATACGCAGTATTTT

v_call: TRBV9
j_call: TRBJ2-7
clone_size: .
d_call: .
cdr3_aa: CASSVAQTSEQYF
cdr3_nt: TGTGCCAGCAGCGTAGCACAGACGTCCGAGCAGTACTTC

v_call: TRBV20-1
j_call: TRBJ1-4
clone_size: few
d_call: TRBD1
cdr3_aa: CSAPRQGANEKLFF
cdr3_nt: TGCAGTGCTCCCCGACAGGGAGCTAATGAAAAACTGTTTTTT

v_call: TRBV6-6
j_call: TRBJ2-2
clone_size: many
d_call: TRBD2
cdr3_aa: CASSLAGASNTGELFF
cdr3_nt: TGTGCCAGCTCTCTAGCGGGAGCTTCGAACACCGGGGAGCTGTTTTTT

v_call: TRBV4-3
j_call: TRBJ2-3
clone_size: many
d_call: TRBD2
cdr3_aa: CASSHRLAGADTQYF
cdr3_nt: TGCGCCAGCAGCCATCGACTAGCGGGAGCCGATACGCAGTATTTT

v_call: TRBV30
j_call: TRBJ1-1
clone_size: .
d_call: .
cdr3_aa: CAWMEDTEAFF
cdr3_nt: TGTGCCTGGATGGAGGACACTGAAGCTTTCTTT

v_call: TRBV2
j_call: TRBJ1-2
clone_size: few
d_call: .
cdr3_aa: CASRPGGRDGYTF
cdr3_nt: TGTGCCAGCAGGCCGGGAGGAAGGGACGGCTACACCTTC

v_call: TRBV30
j_call: TRBJ2-3
clone_size: many
d_call: TRBD2
cdr3_aa: CAWNLGIAGPSKTQYF
cdr3_nt: TGTGCCTGGAACCTCGGGATAGCGGGGCCCTCCAAGACGCAGTATTTT

v_call: TRBV6-2/TRBV6-3
j_call: TRBJ2-7
clone_size: .
d_call: .
cdr3_aa: CASSTGVREGGPYEQYF
cdr3_nt: TGTGCCAGCAGTACCGGAGTGCGCGAGGGAGGCCCCTACGAGCAGTACTTC

v_call: TRBV12-3/TRBV12-4
j_call: TRBJ1-5
clone_size: many
d_call: .
cdr3_aa: CASSFSGTLMPQHF
cdr3_nt: TGTGCCAGCAGTTTCTCAGGGACCCTTATGCCCCAGCATTTT

v_call: TRBV7-9
j_call: TRBJ1-1
clone_size: .
d_call: TRBD1
cdr3_aa: CASSASRGIGTEAFF
cdr3_nt: TGTGCCAGCAGCGCGAGCAGGGGGATCGGCACTGAAGCTTTCTTT

v_call: TRBV3-1
j_call: TRBJ2-1
clone_size: few
d_call: TRBD2
cdr3_aa: CASSLASGSYNEQFF
cdr3_nt: TGTGCCAGCAGCCTAGCTAGCGGTTCCTACAATGAGCAGTTCTTC

v_call: TRBV6-2/TRBV6-3
j_call: TRBJ2-1
clone_size: many
d_call: .
cdr3_aa: CASSYSVRGPYNEQFF
cdr3_nt: TGTGCCAGCAGTTACTCGGTCAGGGGCCCCTACAATGAGCAGTTCTTC

v_call: TRBV4-1
j_call: TRBJ2-2
clone_size: many
d_call: .
cdr3_aa: CASSQDLDRPNTGELFF
cdr3_nt: TGCGCCAGCAGCCAAGATCTCGACAGACCGAACACCGGGGAGCTGTTTTTT

v_call: TRBV7-6
j_call: TRBJ2-2
clone_size: few
d_call: TRBD2
cdr3_aa: CASSGTAGEDTGELFF
cdr3_nt: TGTGCCAGCAGCGGCACAGCGGGAGAGGACACCGGGGAGCTGTTTTTT

v_call: TRBV7-8
j_call: TRBJ2-2
clone_size: once
d_call: .
cdr3_aa: CASSLGGTGELFF
cdr3_nt: TGTGCCAGCAGCTTAGGGGGCACCGGGGAGCTGTTTTTT

v_call: TRBV7-2
j_call: TRBJ2-6
clone_size: many
d_call: .
cdr3_aa: CASSLVMVAGANVLTF
cdr3_nt: TGTGCCAGCAGCTTAGTAATGGTTGCTGGGGCCAACGTCCTGACTTTC

v_call: TRBV12-3/TRBV12-4
j_call: TRBJ2-7
clone_size: .
d_call: TRBD2
cdr3_aa: CASRGLAAAYEQYF
cdr3_nt: TGTGCCAGCAGGGGACTAGCGGCCGCCTACGAGCAGTACTTC

v_call: TRBV20-1
j_call: TRBJ1-5
clone_size: many
d_call: .
cdr3_aa: CSASPLGYSNQPQHF
cdr3_nt: TGCAGTGCTAGCCCGTTAGGTTATAGCAATCAGCCCCAGCATTTT

v_call: TRBV29-1
j_call: TRBJ2-5
clone_size: once
d_call: .
cdr3_aa: CSVVGRNQETQYF
cdr3_nt: TGCAGCGTTGTGGGACGGAACCAAGAGACCCAGTACTTC